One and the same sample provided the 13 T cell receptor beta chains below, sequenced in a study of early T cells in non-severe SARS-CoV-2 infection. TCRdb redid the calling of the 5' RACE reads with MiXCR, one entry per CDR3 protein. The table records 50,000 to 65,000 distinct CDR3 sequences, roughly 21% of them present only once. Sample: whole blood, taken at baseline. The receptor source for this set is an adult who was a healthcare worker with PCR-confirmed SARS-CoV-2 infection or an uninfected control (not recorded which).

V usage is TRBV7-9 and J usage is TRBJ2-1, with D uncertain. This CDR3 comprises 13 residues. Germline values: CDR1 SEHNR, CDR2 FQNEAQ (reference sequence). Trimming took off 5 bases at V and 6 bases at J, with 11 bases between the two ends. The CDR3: CASSPPVGNEQFF. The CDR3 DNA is TGTGCCAGCAGCCCCCCAGTGGGCAATGAGCAGTTCTTC.

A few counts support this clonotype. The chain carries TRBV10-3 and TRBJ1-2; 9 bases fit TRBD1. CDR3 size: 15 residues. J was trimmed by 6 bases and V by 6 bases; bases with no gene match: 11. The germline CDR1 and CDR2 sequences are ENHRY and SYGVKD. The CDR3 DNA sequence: TGTGCCATCAGCTGGACAGGGGATATTGGCGATGGCTACACCTTC. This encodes CAISWTGDIGDGYTF.

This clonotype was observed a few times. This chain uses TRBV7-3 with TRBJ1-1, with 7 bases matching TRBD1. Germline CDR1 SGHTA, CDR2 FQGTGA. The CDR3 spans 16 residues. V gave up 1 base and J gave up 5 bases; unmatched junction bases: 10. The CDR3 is CASSLNPGGNPTEAFF. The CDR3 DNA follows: TGTGCCAGCAGCTTAAATCCAGGGGGTAATCCTACTGAAGCTTTCTTT.

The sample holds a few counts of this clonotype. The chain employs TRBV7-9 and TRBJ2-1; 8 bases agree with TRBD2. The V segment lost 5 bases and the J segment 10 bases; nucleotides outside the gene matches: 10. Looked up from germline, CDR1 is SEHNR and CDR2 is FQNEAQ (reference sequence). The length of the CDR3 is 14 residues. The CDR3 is CASSPPGGASEQFF. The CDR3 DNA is TGTGCCAGCAGCCCCCCCGGGGGGGCCAGCGAGCAGTTCTTC.

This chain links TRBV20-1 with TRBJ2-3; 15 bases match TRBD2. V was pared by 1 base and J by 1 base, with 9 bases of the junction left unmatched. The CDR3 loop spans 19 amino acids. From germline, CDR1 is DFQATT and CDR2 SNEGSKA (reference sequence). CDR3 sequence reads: CSARGFGTSGGHGTDTQYF. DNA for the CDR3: TGCAGTGCTAGAGGGTTTGGGACTAGCGGGGGGCATGGCACAGATACGCAGTATTTT.

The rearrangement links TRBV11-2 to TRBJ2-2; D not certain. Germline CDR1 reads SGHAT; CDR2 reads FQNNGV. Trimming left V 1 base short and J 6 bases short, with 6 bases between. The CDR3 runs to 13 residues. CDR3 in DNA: TGTGCCAGCAGCTTAGGAGGCGCCGGGGAGCTGTTTTTT. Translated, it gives CASSLGGAGELFF.

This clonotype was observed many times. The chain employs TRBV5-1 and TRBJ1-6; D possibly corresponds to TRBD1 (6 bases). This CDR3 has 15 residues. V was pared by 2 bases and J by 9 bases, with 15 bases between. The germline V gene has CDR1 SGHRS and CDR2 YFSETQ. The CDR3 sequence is CASSLRDTLTSPLHF. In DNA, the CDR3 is TGCGCCAGCAGCTTAAGGGACACCCTAACTTCACCCCTCCACTTT.

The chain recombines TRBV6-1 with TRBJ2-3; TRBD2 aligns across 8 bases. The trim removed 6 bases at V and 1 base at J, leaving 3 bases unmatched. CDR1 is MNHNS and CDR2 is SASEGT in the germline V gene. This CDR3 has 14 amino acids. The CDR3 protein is CASREGLGTDTQYF. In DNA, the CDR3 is TGTGCCAGCAGGGAGGGACTAGGCACAGATACGCAGTATTTT.

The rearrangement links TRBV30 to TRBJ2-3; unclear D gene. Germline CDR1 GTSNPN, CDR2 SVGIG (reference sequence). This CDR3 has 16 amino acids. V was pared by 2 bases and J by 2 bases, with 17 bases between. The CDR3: CAWSSVEFSTTDTQYF. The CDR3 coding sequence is TGTGCCTGGAGTAGTGTTGAGTTTTCCACCACAGATACGCAGTATTTT.

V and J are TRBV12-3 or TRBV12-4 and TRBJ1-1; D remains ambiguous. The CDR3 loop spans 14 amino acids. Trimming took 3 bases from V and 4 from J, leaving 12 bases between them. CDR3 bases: TGTGCCAGCAGTTTGGGGTATGCGGGCACTGAAGCTTTCTTT. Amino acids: CASSLGYAGTEAFF.

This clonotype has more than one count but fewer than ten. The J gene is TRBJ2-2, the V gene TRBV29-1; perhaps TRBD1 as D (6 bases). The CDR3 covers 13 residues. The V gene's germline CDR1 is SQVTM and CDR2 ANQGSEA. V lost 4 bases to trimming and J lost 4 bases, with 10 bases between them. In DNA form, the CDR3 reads TGCAGCGTTGCGTTACAGGGCACCGGGGAGCTGTTTTTT. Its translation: CSVALQGTGELFF.

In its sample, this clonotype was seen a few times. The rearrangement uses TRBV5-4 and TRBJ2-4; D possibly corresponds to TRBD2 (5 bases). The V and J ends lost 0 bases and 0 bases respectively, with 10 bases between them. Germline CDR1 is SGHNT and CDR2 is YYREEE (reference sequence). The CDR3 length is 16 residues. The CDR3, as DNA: TGTGCCAGCAGCTTGGAGGGAGCCCTAGCCAAAAACATTCAGTACTTC. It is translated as CASSLEGALAKNIQYF.

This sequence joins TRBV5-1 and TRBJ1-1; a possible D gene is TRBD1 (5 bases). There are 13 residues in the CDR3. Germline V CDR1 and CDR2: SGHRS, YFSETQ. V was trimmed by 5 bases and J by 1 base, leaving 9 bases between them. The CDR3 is CASREQENTEAFF. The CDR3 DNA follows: TGCGCCAGCAGGGAACAGGAGAACACTGAAGCTTTCTTT.